This T cell receptor beta chain came from a study of cytomegalovirus exposure and HLA in healthy donors. As concerns this clone: Antigen unknown.

Study-wide findings and caveats: An analysis that came later showed most CMV-associated TCR beta chains appearing HLA-restricted. The authors listed 164 TCR beta chains as cytomegalovirus-associated. In a later analysis, across HLA loci, associated TCR counts were highest for DRB1, lowest for HLA-C.

The PCR employed 60 Vbeta primers together with 13 Jbeta primers. TCRdb keeps only in-frame clones here, not all; method: immunoSEQ multiplex PCR. In the table there are around 150,000 clones, roughly 90% of which are singletons. The CDR3 totals 13 residues. The germline CDR1 and CDR2 sequences are SGDLS and YYNGEE. Trimming pared 4 bases from V and 6 bases from J, leaving 14 bases between. The clonotype was recovered from a woman in her forties in good health and CMV-seronegative. Sequencing used PBMCs. The rearrangement uses TRBV9 and TRBJ2-7; TRBD2 is a possible D gene (5 bases). CDR3 nucleotide sequence: TGTGCCAGCAGCCCCCGCGGCCGGGGCGAGCAGTACTTC. It encodes CASSPRGRGEQYF.